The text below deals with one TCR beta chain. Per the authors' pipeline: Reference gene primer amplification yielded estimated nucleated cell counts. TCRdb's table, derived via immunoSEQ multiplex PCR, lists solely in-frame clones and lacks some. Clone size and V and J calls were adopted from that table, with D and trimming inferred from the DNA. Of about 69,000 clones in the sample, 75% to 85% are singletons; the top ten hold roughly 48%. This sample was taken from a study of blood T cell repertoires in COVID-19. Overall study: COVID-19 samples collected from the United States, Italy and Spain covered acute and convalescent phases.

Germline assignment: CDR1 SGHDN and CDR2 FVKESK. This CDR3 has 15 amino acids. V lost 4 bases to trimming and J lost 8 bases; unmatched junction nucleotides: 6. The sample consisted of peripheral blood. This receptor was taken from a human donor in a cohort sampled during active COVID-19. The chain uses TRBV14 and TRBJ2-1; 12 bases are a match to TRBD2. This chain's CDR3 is CASSRRLAGVHEQFF. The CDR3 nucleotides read TGTGCCAGCAGCCGACGACTAGCGGGAGTCCATGAGCAGTTCTTC.